This TCR beta chain emerged from a study of blood T cell repertoires in COVID-19. The data were produced by immunoSEQ multiplex PCR, yet TCRdb's version contains in-frame clones alone and is incomplete. The data contain some 390,000 clones, more than 70% of them seen just once; the ten biggest clones take up 2.3%. CDR1 and CDR2 from the germline V gene are SEHNR and FQNEAQ (reference sequence). The CDR3 spans 17 residues. The V and J ends lost 4 bases and 7 bases, in that order; junction bases with no gene match: 10. This clonotype was sampled from an older woman with COVID-19, enrolled during active disease. Sequencing was done on a sample of peripheral blood. This chain joins TRBV7-9 and TRBJ2-1, with TRBD2 matching 13 bases. The CDR3, as DNA: TGTGCCAGCAGCTCCACCTTACTAGCGGGGGGGCGAAATGAGCAGTTCTTC. It codes for CASSSTLLAGGRNEQFF. Using reference TRBV7-9 and TRBJ2-1 for the parts outside the CDR3, the full variable domain is DTGVSQNPRHKITKRGQNVTFRCDPISEHNRLYWYRQTLGQGPEFLTYFQNEAQLEKSRLLSDRFSAERPKGSFSTLEIQRTEQGDSAMYLCASSSTLLAGGRNEQFFGPGTRLTVL.